This T cell receptor beta chain was recovered during a study of control samples from healthy donors and cancer patients (dated by TCRdb to the early 2020s). On this clone: The target of this receptor is not known. No qualities accompany the bases; no much larger clone lies one base away.

Libraries were built with the immunoSEQ multiplex PCR assay. TCRdb carries this immuneACCESS record with in-frame sequences only. Its versions omit some clonotypes, under half of them owing to an unresolved V gene in the studies checked, with the rest unexplained. Recorded for this sample are 90,000 to 130,000 clones; roughly 90% of them occurred a single time. The ten largest clones represent 3.7% of the sample. Relative to germline, V is missing 6 bases and J is missing 9 bases, with 10 bases of the junction outside any gene match. Via the germline V gene, CDR1 is KGHDR and CDR2 SFDVKD. From cysteine to phenylalanine, the CDR3 is 14 amino acids long. Here the CDR3 DNA is all that survives: 42 bases in frame from base 1.

The sequence came from a woman aged 60-70 years with lung cancer. Sequences were obtained from PBMCs. The chain employs TRBV24-1 and TRBJ2-1, with TRBD2 identical over 7 junction bases. The sequenced DNA: TGTGCCACCAGTAGGGCGGGAGCGTTGGTTGAGCAGTTCTTC. This sequence encodes CATSRAGALVEQFF.